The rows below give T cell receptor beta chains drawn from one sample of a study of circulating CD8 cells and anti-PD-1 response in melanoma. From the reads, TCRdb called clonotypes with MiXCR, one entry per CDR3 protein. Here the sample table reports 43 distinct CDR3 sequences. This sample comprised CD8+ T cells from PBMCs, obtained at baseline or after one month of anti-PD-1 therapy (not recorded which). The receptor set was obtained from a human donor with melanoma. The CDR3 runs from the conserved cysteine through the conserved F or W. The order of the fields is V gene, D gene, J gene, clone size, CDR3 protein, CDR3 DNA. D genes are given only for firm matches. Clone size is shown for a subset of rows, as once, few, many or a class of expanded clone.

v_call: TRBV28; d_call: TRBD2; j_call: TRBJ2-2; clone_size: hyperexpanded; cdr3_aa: CASKPSGGNTGELFF; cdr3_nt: TGTGCCAGCAAGCCTAGCGGGGGGAACACCGGGGAGCTGTTTTTT
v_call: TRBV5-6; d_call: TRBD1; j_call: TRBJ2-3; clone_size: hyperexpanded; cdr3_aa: CASSYDRVDTQYF; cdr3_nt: TGTGCCAGCAGCTACGACAGGGTAGATACGCAGTATTTT
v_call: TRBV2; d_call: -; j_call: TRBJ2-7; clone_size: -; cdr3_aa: CASSPVQSSYEQYF; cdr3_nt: TGTGCCAGCAGCCCGGTCCAAAGCTCCTACGAGCAGTACTTC
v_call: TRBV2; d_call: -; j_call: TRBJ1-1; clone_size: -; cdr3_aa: CASSEGPSDFF; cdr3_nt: TGTGCCAGCAGTGAAGGGCCCTCAGATTTCTTT
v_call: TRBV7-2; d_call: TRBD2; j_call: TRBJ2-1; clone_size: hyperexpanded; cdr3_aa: CASSGTSGPTSYNEQFF; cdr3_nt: TGTGCCAGCAGCGGGACTAGCGGACCGACTTCCTACAATGAGCAGTTCTTC
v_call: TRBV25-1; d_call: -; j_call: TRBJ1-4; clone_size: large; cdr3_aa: CASSAPFGGPFF; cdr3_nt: TGTGCCAGCAGTGCCCCTTTCGGAGGGCCGTTTTTT
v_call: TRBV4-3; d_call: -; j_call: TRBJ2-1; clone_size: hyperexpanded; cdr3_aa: CASSLTRDRNNEQFF; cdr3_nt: TGCGCCAGCAGCCTGACTCGGGACCGAAACAATGAGCAGTTCTTC
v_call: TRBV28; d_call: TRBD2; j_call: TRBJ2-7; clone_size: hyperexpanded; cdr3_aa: CASSLLAGAYEQYF; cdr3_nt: TGTGCCAGCAGTTTACTAGCGGGAGCCTACGAGCAGTACTTC
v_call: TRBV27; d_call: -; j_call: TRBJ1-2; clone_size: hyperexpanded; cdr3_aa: CASSLRVSNLSNYGYTF; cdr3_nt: TGTGCCAGCAGTTTAAGGGTCAGCAACCTCTCTAACTATGGCTACACCTTC
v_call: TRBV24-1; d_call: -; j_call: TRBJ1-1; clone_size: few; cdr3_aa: CATSAGHLGSPEAFF; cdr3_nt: TGTGCCACCAGTGCGGGACACCTCGGGAGCCCTGAAGCTTTCTTT
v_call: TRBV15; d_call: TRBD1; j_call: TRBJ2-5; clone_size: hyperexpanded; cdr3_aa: CATSTGQGEETQYF; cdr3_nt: TGTGCCACCAGCACAGGACAGGGAGAAGAGACCCAGTACTTC
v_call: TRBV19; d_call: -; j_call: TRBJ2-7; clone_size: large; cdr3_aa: CASSTHEGESSYEQYF; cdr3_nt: TGTGCCAGTAGTACCCACGAAGGGGAGAGCTCCTACGAGCAGTACTTC